This entry concerns a single TCR beta chain. Its antigen is currently unknown. The entry originates in a study of CD4 T cells in relation to SARS-CoV-2 and coronaviruses. In the study overall: Controls used an HIV-1 Nef peptide pool or no peptide. Overall study results and limits: In around two thirds of donors, memory CD4+ clonotypes crossrecognized SARS-CoV-2 and at least one common cold coronavirus spike. SARS-CoV-2-driven expansion was significantly weaker in crossreactive than monoreactive clones.

This CDR3 contains 16 residues. Trimming cost V 0 bases and J 8 bases; bases outside gene matches: 4. Germline V lookup: CDR1 MNHEY, CDR2 SVGAGI. Before the COVID-19 pandemic, during about 2011-2019, CD4+ T cells were taken from unexposed donors. After about ten days of culture, CD4+ T cells were isolated. Half the medium was replaced with IL-2 medium on days 3 and 7. Libraries were prepared by immunoSEQ multiplex PCR; TCRdb keeps only in-frame clonotypes and omits some of them. The table lists under 25,000 clones, 76% of them singletons. Input material: CD4+ T cells from PBMCs, cultured in vitro. This rearrangement joins TRBV6-5 to TRBJ1-4; 12 bases match TRBD1. This sequence was found in a human donor in good health. The CDR3 region is CASSYSTGTGGEKLFF. In DNA, the CDR3 is TGTGCCAGCAGTTACTCGACGGGGACAGGGGGCGAAAAACTGTTTTTT.